This record covers a single TCR beta chain. This entry comes from a study of shared T cell receptors in the human thymus. TCRdb keeps only in-frame clones here, not all; method: immunoSEQ multiplex PCR. Seen here are under 850,000 clones, approximately 88% observed once, and the top ten hold approximately 0.01%. The V and J ends lost 3 bases and 6 bases, in that order; junction bases with no gene match: 9. The CDR3 contains 17 residues. CDR1 and CDR2 from the germline V gene are SGHDT and YYEEEE. These same records also appear under a second study, on human thymus T cells.

The clonotype was recovered from a boy in the first two years of life with a congenital heart defect. Specimen: thymocytes. The chain combines TRBV5-6 with TRBJ2-1, with TRBD2 identical over 13 bases. CDR3 nucleotide sequence: TGTGCCAGCAGCTCATTGGGGGGACTAGCGGGACGCAATGAGCAGTTCTTC. The encoded protein is CASSSLGGLAGRNEQFF.